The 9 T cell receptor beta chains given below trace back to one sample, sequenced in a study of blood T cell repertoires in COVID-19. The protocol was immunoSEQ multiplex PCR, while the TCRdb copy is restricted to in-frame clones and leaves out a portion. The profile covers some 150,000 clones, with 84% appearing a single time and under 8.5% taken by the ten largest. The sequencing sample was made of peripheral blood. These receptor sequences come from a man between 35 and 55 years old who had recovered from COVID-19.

The CDR3 reads CASSFLLAGVGEQYF. In DNA, the CDR3 is TGTGCCAGCAGCTTTTTACTAGCGGGAGTGGGGGAGCAGTACTTC. The chain is built from TRBV7-2 and TRBJ2-7; 11 bases are a match to TRBD2. CDR1 is SGHTA, CDR2 FQGNSA, per germline. With 3 bases clipped from V and 7 bases from J, the junction kept 8 bases outside the gene matches. There are 15 residues in the CDR3. Full variable domain (outside the CDR3, taken from reference TRBV7-2 and TRBJ2-7): GAGVSQSPSNKVTEKGKDVELRCDPISGHTALYWYRQSLGQGLEFLIYFQGNSAPDKSGLPSDRFSAERTGGSVSTLTIQRTQQEDSAVYLCASSFLLAGVGEQYFGPGTRLTVT.

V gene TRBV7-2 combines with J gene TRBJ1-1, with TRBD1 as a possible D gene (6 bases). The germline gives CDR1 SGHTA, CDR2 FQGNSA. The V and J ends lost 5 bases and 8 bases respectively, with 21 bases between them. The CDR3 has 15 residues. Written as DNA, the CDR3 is TGTGCCAGCAGCCTATACAGGGTTTATGGCCCGGAAGCTTTCTTT. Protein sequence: CASSLYRVYGPEAFF.

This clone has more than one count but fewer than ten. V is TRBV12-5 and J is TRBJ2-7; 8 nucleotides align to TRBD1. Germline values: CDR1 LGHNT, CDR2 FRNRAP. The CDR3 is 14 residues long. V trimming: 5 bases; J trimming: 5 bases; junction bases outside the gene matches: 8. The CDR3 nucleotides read TGTGCTAGTGGTCAAGCAGGGGGCTGGAACGAGCAGTACTTC. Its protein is CASGQAGGWNEQYF.

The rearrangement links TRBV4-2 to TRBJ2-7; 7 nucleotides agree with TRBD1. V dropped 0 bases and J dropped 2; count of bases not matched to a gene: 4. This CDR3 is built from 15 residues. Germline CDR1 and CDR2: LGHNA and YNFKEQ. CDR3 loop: CASSQEPDRTYEQYF. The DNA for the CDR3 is TGTGCCAGCAGCCAAGAACCGGACAGGACCTACGAGCAGTACTTC.

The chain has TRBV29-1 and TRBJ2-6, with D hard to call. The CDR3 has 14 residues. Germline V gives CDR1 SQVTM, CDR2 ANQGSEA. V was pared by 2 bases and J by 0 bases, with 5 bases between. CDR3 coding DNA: TGCAGCGTTGAAAGACTCTCTGGGGCCAACGTCCTGACTTTC. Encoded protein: CSVERLSGANVLTF.

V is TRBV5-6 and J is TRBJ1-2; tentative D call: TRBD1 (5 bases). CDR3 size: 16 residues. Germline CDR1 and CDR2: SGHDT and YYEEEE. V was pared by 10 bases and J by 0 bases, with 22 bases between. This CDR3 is CASGRRGSLSNYGYTF. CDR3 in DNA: TGTGCCTCTGGGCGAAGGGGCAGCTTATCTAACTATGGCTACACCTTC.

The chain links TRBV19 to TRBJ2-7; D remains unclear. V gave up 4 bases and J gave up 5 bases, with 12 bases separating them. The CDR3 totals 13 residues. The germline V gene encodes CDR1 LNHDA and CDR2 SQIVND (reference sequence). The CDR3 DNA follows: TGTGCCAGTAGTAAGAAGAGGCCCGACGAGCAGTACTTC. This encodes CASSKKRPDEQYF.

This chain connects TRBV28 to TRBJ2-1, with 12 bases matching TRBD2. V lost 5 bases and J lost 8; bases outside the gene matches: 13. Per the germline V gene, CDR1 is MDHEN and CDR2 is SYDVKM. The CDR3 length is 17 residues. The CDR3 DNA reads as TGTGCCAGCAGTCCCGGACTAGCGGGATCTATGATCTATGAGCAGTTCTTC. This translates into CASSPGLAGSMIYEQFF.

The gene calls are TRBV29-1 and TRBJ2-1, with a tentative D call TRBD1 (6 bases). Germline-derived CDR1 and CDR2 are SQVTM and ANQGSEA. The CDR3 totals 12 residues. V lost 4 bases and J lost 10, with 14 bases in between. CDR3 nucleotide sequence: TGCAGCGTTGGGGACACCTATTTGGAGCAGTTCTTC. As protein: CSVGDTYLEQFF.